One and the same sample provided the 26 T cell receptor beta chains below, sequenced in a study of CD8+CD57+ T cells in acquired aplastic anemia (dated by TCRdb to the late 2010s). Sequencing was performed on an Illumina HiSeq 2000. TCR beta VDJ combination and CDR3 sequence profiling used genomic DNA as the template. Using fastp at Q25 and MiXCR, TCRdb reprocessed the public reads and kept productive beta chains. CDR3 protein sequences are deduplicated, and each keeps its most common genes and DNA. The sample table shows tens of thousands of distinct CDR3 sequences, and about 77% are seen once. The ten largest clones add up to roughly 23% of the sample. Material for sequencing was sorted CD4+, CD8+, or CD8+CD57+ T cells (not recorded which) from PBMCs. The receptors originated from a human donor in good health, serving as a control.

The DNA for the CDR3 is TGTGCCACCAGCAGTGAAGGGGGGTCTTTTCAGCCCCAGCATTTT. Its protein is CATSSEGGSFQPQHF. The chain uses TRBV15 and TRBJ1-5; perhaps TRBD1 as D (6 bases). Germline V gene data show CDR1 as LNHNV and CDR2 as YYDKDF (reference sequence). This CDR3 is built from 15 residues. The V end was cut by 3 bases, the J end by 6 bases, with 15 bases between.

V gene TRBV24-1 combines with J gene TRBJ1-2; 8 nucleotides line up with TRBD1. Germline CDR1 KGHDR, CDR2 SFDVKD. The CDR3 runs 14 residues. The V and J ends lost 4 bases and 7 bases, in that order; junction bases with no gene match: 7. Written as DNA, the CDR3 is TGTGCCACCAGTGAGACGACAGGGGACTTTGGCTACACCTTC. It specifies CATSETTGDFGYTF.

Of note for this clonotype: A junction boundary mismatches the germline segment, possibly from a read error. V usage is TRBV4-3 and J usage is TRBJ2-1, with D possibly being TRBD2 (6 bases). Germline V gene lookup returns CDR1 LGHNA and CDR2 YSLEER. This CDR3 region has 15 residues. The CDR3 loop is CASNQDRGSGGEQFF. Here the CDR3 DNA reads TGCGCCAGCAACCAAGACCGGGGTAGCGGAGGCGAGCAGTTCTTC.

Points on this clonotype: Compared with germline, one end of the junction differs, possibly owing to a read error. CDR3 DNA: TGTGCTAGCAGCGAAGCGGTTCTCGGGAAGACCCAGTACTTC. This codes for CASSEAVLGKTQYF. The chain is built from TRBV7-7 and TRBJ2-5; D is possibly TRBD2 (5 bases). CDR1 SSHAT and CDR2 FNYEAQ come from the germline V gene (reference sequence). The CDR3 extends over 14 amino acids. Full variable domain (rest looked up from reference TRBV7-7 and TRBJ2-5): GAGVSQSPRYKVTKRGQDVTLRCDPISSHATLYWYQQALGQGPEFLTYFNYEAQPDKSGLPSDRFSAERPEGSISTLTIQRTEQRDSAMYRCASSEAVLGKTQYFGPGTRLLVL.

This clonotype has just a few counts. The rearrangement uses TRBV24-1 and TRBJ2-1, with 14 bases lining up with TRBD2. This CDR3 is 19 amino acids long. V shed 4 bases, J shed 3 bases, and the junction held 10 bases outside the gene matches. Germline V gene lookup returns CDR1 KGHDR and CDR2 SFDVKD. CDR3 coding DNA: TGTGCCACCAGTGACCGCCCGACTAGCGGGGGGGCGTTCTACAATGAGCAGTTCTTC. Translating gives CATSDRPTSGGAFYNEQFF.

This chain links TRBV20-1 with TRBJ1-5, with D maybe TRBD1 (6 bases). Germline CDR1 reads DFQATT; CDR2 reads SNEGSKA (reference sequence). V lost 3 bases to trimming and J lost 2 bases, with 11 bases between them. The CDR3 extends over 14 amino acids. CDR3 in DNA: TGCAGTGCTAGGGTGGGGGCTGGCAATCAGCCCCAGCATTTT. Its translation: CSARVGAGNQPQHF.

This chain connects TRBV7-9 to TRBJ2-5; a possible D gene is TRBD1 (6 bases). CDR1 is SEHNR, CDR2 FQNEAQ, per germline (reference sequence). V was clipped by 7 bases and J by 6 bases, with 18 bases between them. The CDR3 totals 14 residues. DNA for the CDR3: TGTGCCAGCAACTGGAATACAGGGCTGCAGACCCAGTACTTC. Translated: CASNWNTGLQTQYF.

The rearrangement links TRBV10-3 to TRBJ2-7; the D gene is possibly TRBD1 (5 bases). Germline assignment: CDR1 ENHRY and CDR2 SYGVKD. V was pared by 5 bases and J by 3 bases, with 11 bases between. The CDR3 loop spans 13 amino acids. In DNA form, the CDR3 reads TGTGCCATCAGTTTAGGGGAAAGCTACGAGCAGTACTTC. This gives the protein CAISLGESYEQYF.

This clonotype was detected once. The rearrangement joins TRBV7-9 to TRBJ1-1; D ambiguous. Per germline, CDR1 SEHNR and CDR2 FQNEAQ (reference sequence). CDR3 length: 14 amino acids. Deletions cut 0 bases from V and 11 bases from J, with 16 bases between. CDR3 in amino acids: CASSLANLRLGAFF. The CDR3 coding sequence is TGTGCCAGCAGCTTAGCGAATCTCAGGCTGGGGGCTTTCTTT.

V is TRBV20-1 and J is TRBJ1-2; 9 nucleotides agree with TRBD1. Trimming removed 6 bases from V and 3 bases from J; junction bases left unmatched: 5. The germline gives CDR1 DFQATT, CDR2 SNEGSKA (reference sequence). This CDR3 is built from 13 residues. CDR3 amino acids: CSARTGVDYGYTF. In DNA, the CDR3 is TGCAGTGCCAGGACAGGGGTCGACTATGGCTACACCTTC.

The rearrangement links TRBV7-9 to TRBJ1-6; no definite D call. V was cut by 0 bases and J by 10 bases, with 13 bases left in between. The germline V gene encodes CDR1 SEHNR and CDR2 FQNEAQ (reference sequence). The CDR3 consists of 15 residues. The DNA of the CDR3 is TGTGCCAGCAGCTTAGCGGCAGGTACTAGCTCACCCCTCCACTTT. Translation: CASSLAAGTSSPLHF.

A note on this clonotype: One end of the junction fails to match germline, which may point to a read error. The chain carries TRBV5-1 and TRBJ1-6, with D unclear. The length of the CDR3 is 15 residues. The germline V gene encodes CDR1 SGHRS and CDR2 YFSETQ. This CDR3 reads CANSEHDLLNSPLHF. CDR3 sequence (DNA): TGCGCCAACAGCGAGCACGACCTCCTTAATTCACCCCTCCACTTT.

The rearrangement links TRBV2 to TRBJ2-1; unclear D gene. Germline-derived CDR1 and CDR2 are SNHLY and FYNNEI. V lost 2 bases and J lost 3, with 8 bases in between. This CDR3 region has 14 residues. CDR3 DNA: TGTGCCAGCAGTGAACGTATGGGCTACAATGAGCAGTTCTTC. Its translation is CASSERMGYNEQFF.

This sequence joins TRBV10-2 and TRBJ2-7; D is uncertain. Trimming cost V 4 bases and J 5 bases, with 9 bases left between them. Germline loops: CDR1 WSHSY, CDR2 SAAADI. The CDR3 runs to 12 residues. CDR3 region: CASSVGFDEQYF. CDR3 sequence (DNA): TGCGCCAGCAGTGTAGGGTTTGACGAGCAGTACTTC.

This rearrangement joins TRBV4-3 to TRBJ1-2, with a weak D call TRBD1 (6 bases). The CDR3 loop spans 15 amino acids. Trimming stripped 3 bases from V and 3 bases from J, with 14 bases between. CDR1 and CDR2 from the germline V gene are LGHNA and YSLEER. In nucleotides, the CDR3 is TGCGCCAGCAGCCACCAACAGGGAACGGACTATGGCTACACCTTC. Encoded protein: CASSHQQGTDYGYTF.

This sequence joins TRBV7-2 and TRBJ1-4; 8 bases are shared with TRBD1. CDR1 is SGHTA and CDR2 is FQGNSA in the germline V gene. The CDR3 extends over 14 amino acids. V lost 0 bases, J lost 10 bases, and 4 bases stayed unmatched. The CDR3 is CASSLAPGGGKLFF. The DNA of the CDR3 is TGTGCCAGCAGCTTAGCCCCAGGGGGCGGAAAACTGTTTTTT.

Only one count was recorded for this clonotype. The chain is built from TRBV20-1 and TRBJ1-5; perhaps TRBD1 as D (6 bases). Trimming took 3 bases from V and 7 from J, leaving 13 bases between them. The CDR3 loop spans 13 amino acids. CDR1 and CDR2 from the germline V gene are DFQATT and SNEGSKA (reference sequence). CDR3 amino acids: CSASDRSSQPQHF. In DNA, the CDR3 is TGCAGTGCTAGTGACAGGTCTTCGCAGCCCCAGCATTTT.

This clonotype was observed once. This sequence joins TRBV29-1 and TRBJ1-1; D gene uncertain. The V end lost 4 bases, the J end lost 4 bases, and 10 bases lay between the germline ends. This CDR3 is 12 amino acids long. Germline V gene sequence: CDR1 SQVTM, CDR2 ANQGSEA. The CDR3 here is CSVGMEGTEAFF. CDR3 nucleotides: TGCAGCGTTGGAATGGAGGGCACTGAAGCTTTCTTT.

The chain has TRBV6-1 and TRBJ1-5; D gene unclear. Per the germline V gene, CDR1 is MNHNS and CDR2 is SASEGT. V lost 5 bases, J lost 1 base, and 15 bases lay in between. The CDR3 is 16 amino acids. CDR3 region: CASSLDGPWSNQPQHF. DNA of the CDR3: TGTGCCAGCAGTCTGGACGGTCCTTGGAGCAATCAGCCCCAGCATTTT.

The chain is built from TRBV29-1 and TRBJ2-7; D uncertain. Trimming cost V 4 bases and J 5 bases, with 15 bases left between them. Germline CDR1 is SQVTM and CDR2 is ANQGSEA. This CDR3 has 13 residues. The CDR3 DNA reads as TGCAGCGTTGTTGTAGGTGATTGGGACGAGCAGTACTTC. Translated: CSVVVGDWDEQYF.

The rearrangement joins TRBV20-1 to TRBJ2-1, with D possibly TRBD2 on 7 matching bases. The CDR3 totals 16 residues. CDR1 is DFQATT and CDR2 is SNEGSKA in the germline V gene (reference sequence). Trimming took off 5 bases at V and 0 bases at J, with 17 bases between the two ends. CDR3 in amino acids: CSAGLAGASSYNEQFF. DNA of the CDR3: TGCAGTGCTGGCTTGGCGGGGGCCTCCTCCTACAATGAGCAGTTCTTC.

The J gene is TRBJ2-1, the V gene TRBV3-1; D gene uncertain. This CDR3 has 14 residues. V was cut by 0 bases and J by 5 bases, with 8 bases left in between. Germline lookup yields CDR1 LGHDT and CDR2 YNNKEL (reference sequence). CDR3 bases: TGTGCCAGCAGCCAAGATCTTGGGAACAATGAGCAGTTCTTC. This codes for CASSQDLGNNEQFF.

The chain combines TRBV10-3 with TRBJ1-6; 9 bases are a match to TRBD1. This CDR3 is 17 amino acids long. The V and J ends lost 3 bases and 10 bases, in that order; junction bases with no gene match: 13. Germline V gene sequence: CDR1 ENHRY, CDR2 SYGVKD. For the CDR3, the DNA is TGTGCCATCAGTGACTCGTACCGGGACAGGGAAAACTCACCCCTCCACTTT. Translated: CAISDSYRDRENSPLHF.

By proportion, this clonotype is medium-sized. The CDR3 DNA is TGTGCCAGTAGTATGACAGGGGGCAGTCAGCCCCAGCATTTT. Translating gives CASSMTGGSQPQHF. The V and J genes are TRBV19 and TRBJ1-5; 10 bases are shared with TRBD1. CDR3 size: 14 residues. CDR1 and CDR2 (germline): LNHDA, SQIVND (reference sequence). Trimming cost V 3 bases and J 6 bases; bases outside gene matches: 2.

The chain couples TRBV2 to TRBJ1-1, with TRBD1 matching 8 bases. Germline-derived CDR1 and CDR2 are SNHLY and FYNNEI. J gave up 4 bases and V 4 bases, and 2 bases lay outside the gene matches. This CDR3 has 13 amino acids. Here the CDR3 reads CASSGGTGTEAFF. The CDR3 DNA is TGTGCCAGCAGTGGGGGGACAGGCACTGAAGCTTTCTTT.

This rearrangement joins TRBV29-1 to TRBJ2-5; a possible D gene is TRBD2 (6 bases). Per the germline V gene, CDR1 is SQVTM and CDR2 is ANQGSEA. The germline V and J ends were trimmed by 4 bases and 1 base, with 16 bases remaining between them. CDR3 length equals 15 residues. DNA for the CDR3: TGCAGCGTTGGTGCGGGGATCGTCCGCCAAGAGACCCAGTACTTC. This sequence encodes CSVGAGIVRQETQYF. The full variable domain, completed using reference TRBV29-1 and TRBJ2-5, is SAVISQKPSRDICQRGTSLTIQCQVDSQVTMMFWYRQQPGQSLTLIATANQGSEATYESGFVIDKFPISRPNLTFSTLTVSNMSPEDSSIYLCSVGAGIVRQETQYFGPGTRLLVL.